The present entry profiles one T cell receptor (beta chain) with its context. The source of the sample is a study of blood T cell repertoires in COVID-19. Original analysis: Cell counts per sample came from amplifying reference gene primers. Assay used: immunoSEQ multiplex PCR; TCRdb lists only in-frame clones, some missing. The V and J calls and clone size come from that table; D and trimming were worked out from the DNA. The sample yields 53,000 or so clones, 65% to 80% seen once. Looked up from germline, CDR1 is SEHNR and CDR2 is FQNEAQ (reference sequence). The CDR3 is 19 residues long. V was clipped by 4 bases and J by 4 bases; unmatched bases: 10.

The chain uses TRBV7-9 and TRBJ2-1, with TRBD2 matching over 16 bases. The sequenced sample consisted of peripheral blood. The sequence was collected from a man aged 55 to 69 with acute or convalescent COVID-19. The CDR3 bases are TGTGCCAGCAGCTCGACGGGACTAGCGGGAGGGCCTTCGTACAATGAGCAGTTCTTC. This encodes CASSSTGLAGGPSYNEQFF.